Listed below are T cell receptor beta chains from one sample, sequenced in a study of blood T cell repertoires in COVID-19. Measured with immunoSEQ multiplex PCR; TCRdb has only the in-frame clones, and not every one. Here the sample spans about 70,000 clones, roughly 80% being singletons. The sequencing sample was made of peripheral blood. Every receptor here comes from a woman in her seventies with acute or convalescent COVID-19. The CDR3 runs from the conserved cysteine through the conserved F or W. The D gene is left open where the match is weak. The size field is filled for only some rows; it gives once, few, many or a size class.

D	V	size	J	DNA	CDR3
TRBD1	TRBV6-6	NA	TRBJ1-5	TGTGCCAGCAGCCCAGACAGGGGGGATCAGCCCCAGCATTTT	CASSPDRGDQPQHF
NA	TRBV19	NA	TRBJ1-2	TGTGCCAGTACCCCGAGCCGCTATGGCTACACCTTC	CASTPSRYGYTF
TRBD1	TRBV5-6	NA	TRBJ1-1	TGTGCCAGCAGCTGGGGGACAGCTATCATGAACACTGAAGCTTTCTTT	CASSWGTAIMNTEAFF
TRBD2	TRBV7-7	few	TRBJ2-3	TGTGCTAGCAGCTCAGCCACGGGCGGGAGGGGAGGTAGCACAGATACGCAGTATTTT	CASSSATGGRGGSTDTQYF
NA	TRBV11-3	few	TRBJ2-3	TGTGCCAGCACCCGAGGGTTCGACACAGATACGCAGTATTTT	CASTRGFDTDTQYF
NA	TRBV5-1	NA	TRBJ1-1	TGCGCCAGCAGCTTGGAGAGGCCGAACACTGAAGCTTTCTTT	CASSLERPNTEAFF
NA	TRBV18	NA	TRBJ2-1	TGTGCCAGCTCACCATCCAGGCTCACGGGGAATGAGCAGTTCTTC	CASSPSRLTGNEQFF
NA	TRBV29-1	NA	TRBJ1-1	TGCAGCGTTCACGGAGGAGGCACTGAAGCTTTCTTT	CSVHGGGTEAFF
NA	TRBV5-1	NA	TRBJ1-1	TGCGCCAGAAAACATACTCCAGGCAGCACTGAAGCTTTCTTT	CARKHTPGSTEAFF
NA	TRBV7-2	NA	TRBJ1-4	TGTGCCAGCAGCTTATCAGGCACGAATAATGAAAAACTGTTTTTT	CASSLSGTNNEKLFF
NA	TRBV9	NA	TRBJ1-1	TGTGCCAGCAGCGTTTTGGAGAACATAAACACTGAAGCTTTCTTT	CASSVLENINTEAFF
NA	TRBV2	NA	TRBJ1-5	TGTGCCAGCAGTGAAACCGCGCCCCCTCGCCCCCAGCATTTT	CASSETAPPRPQHF
NA	TRBV7-9	NA	TRBJ1-1	TGTGCCAGCAGCTTAGCGGTAAGGGGCGAAGCTTTCTTT	CASSLAVRGEAFF
NA	TRBV7-9	NA	TRBJ2-3	TGTGCCAGCAGCTTAACGGGAGCAGATACGCAGTATTTT	CASSLTGADTQYF
TRBD2	TRBV28	NA	TRBJ2-5	TGTGCCAGCCGCCCCGGGACTAGCGGCCAAGAGACCCAGTACTTC	CASRPGTSGQETQYF
TRBD2	TRBV5-1	NA	TRBJ2-1	TGCGCCAGCAGCTTCGGGGCGGGAGTGTACAATGAGCAGTTCTTC	CASSFGAGVYNEQFF
NA	TRBV27	few	TRBJ2-7	TGTGCCAGCCGGGACATAACTTACGAGCAGTACTTC	CASRDITYEQYF
NA	TRBV11-2	NA	TRBJ2-1	TGTGCCAGCAGCTCGAACAGGTACTCGGGGTTCTTC	CASSSNRYSGFF
TRBD2	TRBV2	NA	TRBJ2-2	TGTGCCAGCAGTGAGGGACTAGCGGGAGCCGGGGAGCTGTTTTTT	CASSEGLAGAGELFF
NA	TRBV3-1/TRBV3-2	NA	TRBJ1-1	TGTGCCAGCAGCCAACGTCGGGAGTTAATGGGGACTGAAGCTTTCTTT	CASSQRRELMGTEAFF
TRBD1	TRBV27	NA	TRBJ2-5	TGTGCCAGCAGTTTGGGACAGGGGGCGGAGACCCAGTACTTC	CASSLGQGAETQYF
TRBD1	TRBV3-1/TRBV3-2	NA	TRBJ1-2	TGTGCCAGCAGCCATGGACAGGGAGCCTATGGCTACACCTTC	CASSHGQGAYGYTF
NA	TRBV27	NA	TRBJ2-5	TGTGCCAGCAGTTATGTCGGGAAGACCCAGTACTTC	CASSYVGKTQYF
NA	TRBV5-1	NA	TRBJ1-5	TGCGCCAGCAGCTTGGTAGGGGAACTCGGACAGCCCCAGCATTTT	CASSLVGELGQPQHF
TRBD2	TRBV5-1	once	TRBJ2-2	TGCGCCAGCAGGGAGGGACTAGCGCAGAACACCGGGGAGCTGTTTTTT	CASREGLAQNTGELFF
TRBD1	TRBV5-5	NA	TRBJ1-1	TGTGCCAGCAGCTTGGGGGCGGGACAGGGGAACACTGAAGCTTTCTTT	CASSLGAGQGNTEAFF
NA	TRBV19	NA	TRBJ1-1	TGTGCCAGTAGTATAGGGGGGGTCACTGAAGCTTTCTTT	CASSIGGVTEAFF
TRBD2	TRBV5-4	NA	TRBJ2-3	TGTGCCAGCAGCTCGACTAGCGGGAAGACAGATACGCAGTATTTT	CASSSTSGKTDTQYF
NA	TRBV6-1	NA	TRBJ2-7	TGTGCCAGCGTTGGCGGGGTTTACGAGCAGTACTTC	CASVGGVYEQYF
NA	TRBV7-9	NA	TRBJ1-1	TGTGCCAGCAGCCCAGCGGGGTACACTGAAGCTTTCTTT	CASSPAGYTEAFF
TRBD1	TRBV5-1	once	TRBJ1-3	TGCGCCAGCAGCTCCAACGGACAGGGTTGGTCTGGAAACACCATATATTTT	CASSSNGQGWSGNTIYF
NA	TRBV28	few	TRBJ1-1	TGTGCCAGCAGATTTTTCGGGTCTGAAGCTTTCTTT	CASRFFGSEAFF
TRBD1	TRBV6-6	NA	TRBJ1-1	TGTGCCAGCAGTTACTCACAGGGGTCGAACACTGAAGCTTTCTTT	CASSYSQGSNTEAFF
NA	TRBV12-5	NA	TRBJ1-2	TGTGCTAGTGCTCCCCCCGAGATGGTTGGCTACACCTTC	CASAPPEMVGYTF
NA	TRBV7-2	NA	TRBJ2-2	TGTGCCAGCAGCCCTGGCGGGTCAGCGAACACCGGGGAGCTGTTTTTT	CASSPGGSANTGELFF
NA	TRBV6-7	once	TRBJ2-1	TGTGCCAGCAGTACCCCCCGCTGGGCGTTCAATGAGCAGTTCTTC	CASSTPRWAFNEQFF
NA	TRBV6-6	NA	TRBJ2-7	TGTGCCAGCAGTTACCCCGGCCCGGCGGGCTACGAGCAGTACTTC	CASSYPGPAGYEQYF
NA	TRBV6-6	NA	TRBJ2-1	TGTGCCAGCTGGGGTAGCGGCTACAATGAGCAGTTCTTC	CASWGSGYNEQFF
NA	TRBV28	once	TRBJ2-3	TGTGCCAGCAATACCCTTAGCCCCCCGGGCACAGATACGCAGTATTTT	CASNTLSPPGTDTQYF
NA	TRBV7-8	few	TRBJ2-2	TGTGCCAGCAGCTTACTAACCCAGAACACCGGGGAGCTGTTTTTT	CASSLLTQNTGELFF
TRBD2	TRBV23-1	NA	TRBJ2-7	TGCGCCAGCAGTCCCCCTTGGACTAGCGGGAGATCCTACGAGCAGTACTTC	CASSPPWTSGRSYEQYF
NA	TRBV14	NA	TRBJ1-2	TGTGCCAGCAGCCGACGCGGGGGTGATGGCTACACCTTC	CASSRRGGDGYTF
NA	TRBV5-1	few	TRBJ1-5	TGCGCCAGCAGCCCCGGACAGAACAATCAGCCCCAGCATTTT	CASSPGQNNQPQHF
NA	TRBV18	NA	TRBJ1-5	TGTGCCAGCTCACCTTCAATGGGGAGAAGCAATCAGCCCCAGCATTTT	CASSPSMGRSNQPQHF
TRBD2	TRBV28	NA	TRBJ2-1	TGTGCCAGCAGCACTAGCGGGAGGGCGGAGAATGAGCAGTTCTTC	CASSTSGRAENEQFF
NA	TRBV7-9	NA	TRBJ1-6	TGTGCCAGCAGCTTAGAGGACAGCTTTCGAAACGCACCCCTCCACTTT	CASSLEDSFRNAPLHF
TRBD2	TRBV2	NA	TRBJ2-4	TGTGCCAGCAGTGAAGGACTAGCCGGGGCCAAAAACATTCAGTACTTC	CASSEGLAGAKNIQYF
NA	TRBV6-6	NA	TRBJ1-5	TGTGCCAGCAGCCAAGAGGGAGGGAATCAGCCCCAGCATTTT	CASSQEGGNQPQHF
TRBD1	TRBV7-9	few	TRBJ1-1	TGTGCCAGCAGCTTCACAGGGGTGAACTCGGAGACTGAAGCTTTCTTT	CASSFTGVNSETEAFF
TRBD1	TRBV6-5	NA	TRBJ2-3	TGTGCCAGCAGTCATCCCGGACAGGGACCGCAGTATTTT	CASSHPGQGPQYF
NA	TRBV2	once	TRBJ1-1	TGTGCCAGCAGTGAACAGTTGAACACTGAAGCTTTCTTT	CASSEQLNTEAFF
NA	TRBV28	NA	TRBJ2-4	TGTGCCAGCAGTTTACCAGGGGTTGCCAAAAACATTCAGTACTTC	CASSLPGVAKNIQYF
TRBD2	TRBV2	medium-sized	TRBJ2-1	TGTGCCAGCGGGTTAGCGGGAGGCTTCGGGTTCTTC	CASGLAGGFGFF
TRBD1	TRBV2	NA	TRBJ1-4	TGTGCCAGCAGTGAGAAGACAGGGGGGCGAAAACTGTTTTTT	CASSEKTGGRKLFF
TRBD2	TRBV18	many	TRBJ2-7	TGTGCCAGCTCACCGAGGGCGGGAGAGATGTACTTC	CASSPRAGEMYF